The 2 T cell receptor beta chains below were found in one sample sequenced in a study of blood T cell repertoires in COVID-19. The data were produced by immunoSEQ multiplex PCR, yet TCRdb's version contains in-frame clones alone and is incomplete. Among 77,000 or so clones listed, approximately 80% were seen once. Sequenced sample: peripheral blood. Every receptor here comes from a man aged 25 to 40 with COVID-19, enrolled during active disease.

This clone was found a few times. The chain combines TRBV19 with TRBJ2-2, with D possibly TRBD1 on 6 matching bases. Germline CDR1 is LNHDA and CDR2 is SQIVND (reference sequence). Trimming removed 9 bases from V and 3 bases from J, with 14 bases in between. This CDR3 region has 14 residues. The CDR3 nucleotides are TGTGCCAGCCAGGGGCTCCGGGACACCGGGGAGCTGTTTTTT. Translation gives CASQGLRDTGELFF.

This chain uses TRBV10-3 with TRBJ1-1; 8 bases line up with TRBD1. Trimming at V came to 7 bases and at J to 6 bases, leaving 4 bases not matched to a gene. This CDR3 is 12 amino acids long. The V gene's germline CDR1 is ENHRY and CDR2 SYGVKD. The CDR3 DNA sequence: TGTGCCATCACCCCAGGGGGCTCTGAAGCTTTCTTT. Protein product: CAITPGGSEAFF.